These T cell receptor beta chains were read from a single sample in a study of regulatory T cells in long-lasting Graves disease. MiXCR, run by TCRdb on the multiplex PCR reads, gives a single entry per CDR3 protein. The data show over 500,000 distinct CDR3 sequences, about 15% seen once. These records were also assigned to another study, of T cells in Graves' hyperthyroidism and ophthalmopathy.

Here the sequenced sample was peripheral blood mononuclear cells (PBMCs), taken at new diagnosis, from a patient treated with antithyroid drugs. These receptors originate from a woman in her 30s with Graves disease. CDR3s include the opening cysteine and the closing phenylalanine or tryptophan. The order of the fields is J gene, V gene, clone size, D gene, CDR3 DNA, CDR3 protein. The D gene is left open where the match is weak. Expanded clones get a size class; other rows say once, few or many, or leave the size out.

TRBJ1-5 | TRBV2 | - | - | TGTGCCAGCGGTGTTGCAAGCAATCAGCCCCAGCATTTT | CASGVASNQPQHF
TRBJ1-5 | TRBV28 | many | TRBD1 | TGTGCCAGCAGTTTCTCACAGGGGGCGCATCAGCCCCAGCATTTT | CASSFSQGAHQPQHF
TRBJ1-2 | TRBV6-5 | - | - | TGTGCCAGCAGTTACACTGAGACAGGAACCCTCTATGGCTACACCTTC | CASSYTETGTLYGYTF
TRBJ1-5 | TRBV27 | many | - | TGTGCCAGCAGTTTATCGGGCGGTAATAGCAATCAGCCCCAGCATTTT | CASSLSGGNSNQPQHF
TRBJ1-1 | TRBV20-1 | many | TRBD1 | TGCAGTGCCCGGGACAGCCTGAACACTGAAGCTTTCTTT | CSARDSLNTEAFF
TRBJ1-1 | TRBV27 | many | - | TGTGCCAGCAGTTTATATCGGGGGGAGGGAACTCAGGCTTTCTTT | CASSLYRGEGTQAFF
TRBJ2-7 | TRBV20-1 | few | TRBD2 | TGCAGTGCTAGAGAGGGACTAGCCCCGTACGAGCAGTACTTC | CSAREGLAPYEQYF
TRBJ1-2 | TRBV15 | many | - | TGTGCCACCAGACGAGAGACAGACCATGGCTACACCTTC | CATRRETDHGYTF
TRBJ1-1 | TRBV5-1 | few | TRBD1 | TGCGCCAGCAGAGCTGCTAGGGGGACAGGGGGTTCGGGGACTGAAGCTTTCTTT | CASRAARGTGGSGTEAFF
TRBJ1-1 | TRBV27 | many | - | TGTGCCAGCAGTCAGACGACAGGCATCGAAGCTTTCTTT | CASSQTTGIEAFF
TRBJ2-1 | TRBV7-9 | few | TRBD2 | TGTGCCAGCCAGCCGGGACTAGCGGGGTTCCTTCCCCCTTACAATGAGCAGTTCTTC | CASQPGLAGFLPPYNEQFF
TRBJ2-7 | TRBV6-2/TRBV6-3 | - | TRBD2 | TGTGCCAGCAGGGGTCCCGGGACTAGCGGGCTGGGCGAGCAGTACTTC | CASRGPGTSGLGEQYF
TRBJ2-1 | TRBV18 | - | TRBD1 | TGTGCCAGCTCACGACGGACAGGGGGCTACAATGAGCAGTTCTTC | CASSRRTGGYNEQFF
TRBJ2-1 | TRBV9 | - | TRBD2 | TGTGCCAGCAGCGTAGCTACACTAGCGGGCAGCTCCTACAATGAGCAGTTCTTC | CASSVATLAGSSYNEQFF
TRBJ2-7 | TRBV20-1 | - | TRBD2 | TGCAGTGCTAGTGGCGGGAGCTCCTACGAGCAGTACTTC | CSASGGSSYEQYF
TRBJ1-5 | TRBV30 | - | - | TGTGCCTCTAAGGTTATGGATCAGCCCCAGCATTTT | CASKVMDQPQHF
TRBJ1-1 | TRBV3-1 | many | - | TGTGCCAGCAGCGACCCCGGGGGGAGCACTGAAGCTTTCTTT | CASSDPGGSTEAFF
TRBJ2-6 | TRBV24-1 | - | TRBD1 | TGTGCCACCAGTGAATCCGGGACAGGGGGCGTCCTGACTTTC | CATSESGTGGVLTF
TRBJ1-1 | TRBV5-1 | few | - | TGCGCCAGCAGCTTTGGGGTGGCGAACACTGAAGCTTTCTTT | CASSFGVANTEAFF
TRBJ2-7 | TRBV19 | - | - | TGTGCCAGTAGCGATCCGGGACTGATCTACGAGCAGTACTTC | CASSDPGLIYEQYF
TRBJ2-7 | TRBV18 | - | - | TGTGCCAGCTCACCCTCTGCTCCCCTCTCCTACGAGCAGTACTTC | CASSPSAPLSYEQYF
TRBJ1-2 | TRBV28 | many | TRBD1 | TGTGCCAGCAGTCCGTATCGGACAGGGGGCACTGGCTACACCTTC | CASSPYRTGGTGYTF
TRBJ1-4 | TRBV28 | once | - | TGTGCCAGCAGTTTTGGCGGCGGGAATGAAAAACTGTTTTTT | CASSFGGGNEKLFF
TRBJ2-7 | TRBV20-1 | few | - | TGCAGTGCCCCCTCCAGGAGGGAGCAGTACTTC | CSAPSRREQYF
TRBJ2-7 | TRBV29-1 | many | - | TGCAGCGTCGTGGACAGAAGTGGGCACGAGCAGTACTTC | CSVVDRSGHEQYF
TRBJ2-2 | TRBV2 | - | TRBD2 | TGTGCCAGCAGTGGAAGCGGGGTGAACACCGGGGAGCTGTTTTTT | CASSGSGVNTGELFF
TRBJ2-7 | TRBV28 | many | TRBD1 | TGTGCCAGCAGTACGGGACAGCAATTCCACGAGCAGTACTTC | CASSTGQQFHEQYF
TRBJ1-2 | TRBV28 | many | TRBD1 | TGTGCCAGCAGCTCCGGGGACAGGATTACATGGGGCTACACCTTC | CASSSGDRITWGYTF
TRBJ2-7 | TRBV7-9 | - | TRBD1 | TGTGCCAGCAGCTCCGGACAGGGGGTACCTCGTTGGTACTTC | CASSSGQGVPRWYF
TRBJ1-3 | TRBV12-3/TRBV12-4 | many | - | TGTGCCAGCAGTCCGAGGGGAGGGAGCTCTGGAAACACCATATATTTT | CASSPRGGSSGNTIYF
TRBJ2-2 | TRBV19 | few | - | TGTGCCAGTAGTACATCGGGCCACCTTCGCACCGGGGAGCTGTTTTTT | CASSTSGHLRTGELFF
TRBJ2-5 | TRBV6-5 | few | - | TGTGCCAGCAGTTACTTCGGGCCCGAAGAGACCCAGTACTTC | CASSYFGPEETQYF
TRBJ2-7 | TRBV6-5 | once | - | TGTGCCAGCAGTTCCCCAACAGGAGGCTCCTACGAGCAGTACTTC | CASSSPTGGSYEQYF
TRBJ2-3 | TRBV28 | - | - | TGTGCCAGCCTCCTTAAGGGGGGGCTTAGAACAGATACGCAGTATTTT | CASLLKGGLRTDTQYF
TRBJ1-5 | TRBV20-1 | few | - | TGCAGTGCCATCCTTAGTCCCTCCAATCAGCCCCAGCATTTT | CSAILSPSNQPQHF
TRBJ2-2 | TRBV5-1 | few | - | TGCGCCAGCGGACATCTAAACAGGGAATACGCCGGGGAGCTGTTTTTT | CASGHLNREYAGELFF
TRBJ2-3 | TRBV2 | - | - | TGTGCCACCTCGACCGGGAGTAGCGGTGACACAGATACGCAGTATTTT | CATSTGSSGDTDTQYF
TRBJ2-1 | TRBV12-3/TRBV12-4 | few | TRBD2 | TGTGCCAGCAGATCGGGACTAGAATACAATGAGCAGTTCTTC | CASRSGLEYNEQFF
TRBJ1-4 | TRBV7-9 | - | - | TGTGCCAGCAGCTTCATTCTCCCTAATGAAAAACTGTTTTTT | CASSFILPNEKLFF
TRBJ2-7 | TRBV9 | - | TRBD2 | TGTGCCAGCAGCGTTCGGGAACTAGCGGGTTGGGACGAGCAGTACTTC | CASSVRELAGWDEQYF
TRBJ1-2 | TRBV27 | many | - | TGTGCCACCACCGGATTTTCCCGGCAGGGCTACACCTTC | CATTGFSRQGYTF
TRBJ2-2 | TRBV5-1 | - | - | TGCGCCAGCAGCTTTATGGACACCGGGGAGCTGTTTTTT | CASSFMDTGELFF
TRBJ1-3 | TRBV14 | - | - | TGTGCCAGCAGCCGGTATGGAAACACCATATATTTT | CASSRYGNTIYF
TRBJ2-1 | TRBV12-3/TRBV12-4 | few | - | TGTGCCAGCAGCCCGGTAGCCAGACTCAATGAGCAGTTCTTC | CASSPVARLNEQFF
TRBJ1-1 | TRBV29-1 | many | - | TGCAGCGTTGAAGTCCGCAAGGGACCTCTCACTGAAGCTTTCTTT | CSVEVRKGPLTEAFF
TRBJ1-5 | TRBV6-1 | many | - | TGTGCCAGCAGTCGACAACAGGGACCCAATCAGCCCCAGCATTTT | CASSRQQGPNQPQHF
TRBJ1-6 | TRBV6-1 | many | TRBD1 | TGTGCCAGCAGACCGACAGGGGGAATTATATCACCCCTCCACTTT | CASRPTGGIISPLHF
TRBJ1-6 | TRBV28 | many | TRBD1 | TGTGCCAGCAGTTCCCCCGGGACAGGGGATTCACCCCTCCACTTT | CASSSPGTGDSPLHF
TRBJ1-6 | TRBV20-1 | many | TRBD1 | TGCAGTGCTAGTCTCCCAGGGGGATCACCCCTCCACTTT | CSASLPGGSPLHF
TRBJ2-1 | TRBV6-1 | - | TRBD1 | TGTGCCAGCAGTGAGTGGGACAGGGAGTTTCAGTTCTTC | CASSEWDREFQFF
TRBJ2-7 | TRBV28 | many | - | TGTGCCAGCAGGCCTCAGGGGGGGTCCTACGAGCAGTACTTC | CASRPQGGSYEQYF
TRBJ2-1 | TRBV6-1 | few | TRBD2 | TGTGCCAGCAGTGACCAAGCGGGAGCGTTCTACAATGAGCAGTTCTTC | CASSDQAGAFYNEQFF
TRBJ1-5 | TRBV19 | few | - | TGTGCCAGTAGAGTGCGTCCGGGAGGAAATCAGCCCCAGCATTTT | CASRVRPGGNQPQHF
TRBJ2-7 | TRBV7-8 | many | - | TGTGCCAGCAGCTTAGCGCCCGTATTTAGCTCCTACGAGCAGTACTTC | CASSLAPVFSSYEQYF